One and the same sample provided the 28 T cell receptor beta chains below, sequenced in a study of T cell responses to AZD1222 COVID-19 vaccine. Sequenced by immunoSEQ multiplex PCR; TCRdb stores in-frame clones only, minus some. Here the sample spans 110,000 to 150,000 clones, approximately 94% being singletons. Sequencing used peripheral blood, obtained on day 0 of AZD1222 vaccination. Source of these receptors: an adult in good health.

J is TRBJ1-2 and V is TRBV20-1; no clear D gene. Trimming took 0 bases from V and 9 from J, leaving 8 bases between them. CDR1 is DFQATT, CDR2 SNEGSKA, per germline (reference sequence). The CDR3 runs 11 residues. CDR3: CSARDGVSYTF. The CDR3 DNA sequence: TGCAGTGCTAGAGATGGAGTGAGCTACACCTTC.

The chain is built from TRBV6-5 and TRBJ2-1; TRBD2 aligns across 9 bases. V shed 4 bases, J shed 3 bases, and the junction held 4 bases outside the gene matches. Germline lookup yields CDR1 MNHEY and CDR2 SVGAGI. The CDR3 runs 15 residues. The CDR3 protein is CASSSPSGDYNEQFF. In DNA, the CDR3 is TGTGCCAGCAGTTCCCCTAGCGGGGACTACAATGAGCAGTTCTTC.

The chain uses TRBV11-3 and TRBJ2-7; D ambiguous. The CDR3 contains 14 residues. The V gene's germline CDR1 is SGHNT and CDR2 YENEEA. V dropped 1 base and J dropped 2 bases, with 9 bases sitting between them. CDR3 amino acids: CASSLAGLTYEQYF. The CDR3 region has the DNA TGTGCCAGCAGCTTAGCTGGGCTTACCTACGAGCAGTACTTC.

The V and J genes are TRBV7-6 and TRBJ1-1; D gene uncertain. There are 15 residues in the CDR3. Germline V gene data show CDR1 as SGHVS and CDR2 as FNYEAQ. V was clipped by 5 bases and J by 6 bases, with 19 bases between them. This CDR3 is CASSGRPDLVAEAFF. CDR3 nucleotide sequence: TGTGCCAGCAGCGGCCGTCCGGACTTGGTCGCTGAAGCTTTCTTT.

The V gene is TRBV14, the J gene TRBJ2-4; maybe TRBD1 (6 bases). The CDR3 extends over 15 amino acids. Per germline, CDR1 SGHDN and CDR2 FVKESK. Trimming shortened V by 1 base and J by 3 bases, and 10 bases separated the two germline ends. CDR3 coding DNA: TGTGCCAGCAGCCAAGGCACAGGGAACAAAAACATTCAGTACTTC. Protein: CASSQGTGNKNIQYF.

The genes are TRBV3-1 (or the pseudogene TRBV3-2) and TRBJ2-1; either TRBD1 or TRBD2 may supply D (6 bases each). Per the germline V gene, CDR1 is LGHDT and CDR2 is YNNKEL (reference sequence). V lost 5 bases and J 3 bases, leaving 14 bases between the germline ends. The CDR3 sequence is 15 residues long. This CDR3 reads CASSFSRGLYNEQFF. The DNA of the CDR3 is TGTGCCAGCAGCTTCAGTCGGGGGCTCTACAATGAGCAGTTCTTC.

J is TRBJ1-5 and V is TRBV5-5; 7 bases align to TRBD1. CDR3 length: 14 amino acids. Per germline, CDR1 SGHKS and CDR2 YYEKEE (reference sequence). J gave up 3 bases and V 3 bases, and 3 bases lay outside the gene matches. CDR3 bases: TGTGCCAGCAGCTATGGACAGGACAATCAGCCCCAGCATTTT. It yields the protein CASSYGQDNQPQHF.

DNA of the CDR3: TGTGCCATCAGTGAGGCTAGACAGTCGGGAGGCTACACCTTC. The encoded protein is CAISEARQSGGYTF. This sequence joins TRBV10-3 and TRBJ1-2, with D maybe TRBD1 (5 bases). The CDR3 spans 14 residues. Germline V CDR1 and CDR2: ENHRY, SYGVKD. V dropped 2 bases and J dropped 8 bases, with 15 bases sitting between them.

Only one count was recorded for this clone. The chain employs TRBV30 and TRBJ1-6, with a tentative D call TRBD1 (6 bases). Germline V lookup: CDR1 GTSNPN, CDR2 SVGIG (reference sequence). The ends were cut back, 0 bases at V and 1 base at J, with 16 bases in the middle. CDR3 size: 18 residues. CDR3 protein: CAWSVIRTARSYNSPLHF. For the CDR3, the DNA is TGTGCCTGGAGTGTAATAAGGACAGCGAGGTCCTATAATTCACCCCTCCACTTT.

V is TRBV7-8 and J is TRBJ1-2, with TRBD1 matching 7 bases. The CDR3 has 15 residues. The germline CDR1 and CDR2 sequences are SGHVS and FQNEAQ. After removal of 2 bases from V and 8 bases from J, the junction contained 11 bases not matched to a gene. The CDR3 DNA is TGTGCCAGCAGCTTAACATACCAGGGGGGCCGGGGCTACACCTTC. Protein product: CASSLTYQGGRGYTF.

The rearrangement joins TRBV30 to TRBJ2-2; 10 positions match TRBD1. CDR3 size: 15 residues. Germline values: CDR1 GTSNPN, CDR2 SVGIG (reference sequence). The ends lost 4 bases at V and 6 bases at J; junction bases unmatched: 8. The DNA of the CDR3 is TGTGCCTGGACCGAGGGACAGGGGAGGGCCGGGGAGCTGTTTTTT. Protein product: CAWTEGQGRAGELFF.

The chain has TRBV7-9 and TRBJ2-2, with D perhaps given as TRBD1 or TRBD2 (5 bases each). CDR3 length equals 14 residues. Trimming took 5 bases from V and 6 from J, leaving 13 bases between them. Germline values: CDR1 SEHNR, CDR2 FQNEAQ (reference sequence). CDR3 residues: CASSPVGDAGELFF. The CDR3 bases are TGTGCCAGCAGCCCCGTTGGGGACGCCGGGGAGCTGTTTTTT.

As to this clone: The junction departs from the called germline gene at one end, perhaps through a read error. The chain is built from TRBV7-9 and TRBJ2-7, with TRBD2 matching 14 bases. The CDR3 extends over 11 amino acids. Germline V gives CDR1 SEHNR, CDR2 FQNEAQ (reference sequence). CDR3 DNA: TGTGCCAGCGGCGAAGGGACTAGCGGGGGTTTC. Residues: CASGEGTSGGF.

The V call is TRBV30, the J call TRBJ1-2; D might be TRBD1 (5 bases). V was clipped by 0 bases and J by 0 bases, with 20 bases between them. Germline CDR1 reads GTSNPN; CDR2 reads SVGIG (reference sequence). The CDR3 extends over 18 amino acids. The CDR3 DNA follows: TGTGCCTGGAGTGTACTACGGGGCCGGGGGATCCCTAACTATGGCTACACCTTC. Translating it yields CAWSVLRGRGIPNYGYTF.

The rearrangement uses TRBV10-3 and TRBJ1-5; no reliable D call. CDR1 and CDR2 (germline): ENHRY, SYGVKD. This CDR3 is built from 14 residues. The V gene lost 3 bases and the J gene lost 6 bases, with 12 bases spanning the gap. CDR3: CAISDAQRSQPQHF. CDR3 DNA sequence: TGTGCCATCAGTGATGCTCAACGGAGTCAGCCCCAGCATTTT.

The CDR3: CASSFGNLGGNTIYF. CDR3 DNA sequence: TGTGCCAGCAGCTTCGGGAACCTCGGTGGAAACACCATATATTTT. V gene TRBV7-9 combines with J gene TRBJ1-3, with D hard to call. Germline V gene sequence: CDR1 SEHNR, CDR2 FQNEAQ (reference sequence). This CDR3 has 15 residues. The V end was cut by 3 bases, the J end by 3 bases, with 12 bases between.

A single count supports this clone. CDR3 protein: CAITKGGNQPQHF. CDR3 nucleotide sequence: TGTGCCATTACAAAGGGGGGCAATCAGCCCCAGCATTTT. V and J are TRBV12-3 or TRBV12-4 and TRBJ1-5; possible D gene TRBD1, 6 bases. CDR3 size: 13 residues. With 10 bases removed from V and 2 bases from J, the gap between germline ends came to 12 bases.

This chain links TRBV5-1 with TRBJ2-2; D gene uncertain. The CDR3 loop spans 13 amino acids. CDR1 SGHRS and CDR2 YFSETQ come from the germline V gene. The germline V and J ends were trimmed by 0 bases and 4 bases, with 4 bases remaining between them. The CDR3 spells CASSLAGTGELFF. The CDR3 DNA follows: TGCGCCAGCAGCTTGGCAGGCACCGGGGAGCTGTTTTTT.

V is TRBV3-1 (or the pseudogene TRBV3-2) and J is TRBJ1-1; D unresolved. Deletions cut 0 bases from V and 8 bases from J, with 7 bases between. This CDR3 is 12 amino acids long. Germline V gives CDR1 LGHDT, CDR2 YNNKEL (reference sequence). The CDR3 DNA follows: TGTGCCAGCAGCCAAGATACGAGAGAAGCTTTCTTT. Protein: CASSQDTREAFF.

The chain joins TRBV4-2 to TRBJ1-2; D possibly corresponds to TRBD1 (6 bases). Trimming took off 2 bases at V and 5 bases at J, with 6 bases between the two ends. The CDR3 has 12 amino acids. Germline CDR1 LGHNA, CDR2 YNFKEQ. In DNA, the CDR3 is TGTGCCAGCAGCCAAACAGGGTATGGCTACACCTTC. Its translation is CASSQTGYGYTF.

The chain joins TRBV18 to TRBJ1-5; D not certain. Germline V lookup: CDR1 KGHSH, CDR2 LQKENI. V was shortened by 6 bases and J by 5 bases, with 14 bases between the two germline ends. This CDR3 has 14 amino acids. The CDR3: CASSDVGMHQPQHF. The CDR3 DNA is TGTGCCAGCTCCGACGTTGGGATGCATCAGCCCCAGCATTTT.

This clone was counted a single time. The chain uses TRBV7-3 and TRBJ2-1; D may be TRBD1 or TRBD2 (5 bases each). The CDR3 consists of 15 residues. Germline loops: CDR1 SGHTA, CDR2 FQGTGA. V lost 0 bases, J lost 4 bases, and 10 bases lay in between. CDR3 nucleotide sequence: TGTGCCAGCAGCTTAACCACGGGGCCATACAATGAGCAGTTCTTC. The encoded protein is CASSLTTGPYNEQFF.

This clone occurred once. The V call is TRBV19, the J call TRBJ2-1; D remains unclear. The V and J ends lost 1 base and 2 bases respectively, with 6 bases between them. Germline V gene sequence: CDR1 LNHDA, CDR2 SQIVND (reference sequence). The CDR3 consists of 14 residues. CDR3 sequence reads: CASSIANPYNEQFF. CDR3 bases: TGTGCCAGTAGTATAGCTAATCCCTACAATGAGCAGTTCTTC.

The chain links TRBV7-6 to TRBJ1-1, with D possibly TRBD1 on 6 matching bases. V lost 5 bases and J 4 bases, leaving 14 bases between the germline ends. This CDR3 has 14 amino acids. Germline V CDR1 and CDR2: SGHVS, FNYEAQ. The CDR3 DNA reads as TGTGCCAGCAGCCCTGGGGGGGGCGGCACTGAAGCTTTCTTT. Amino acids: CASSPGGGGTEAFF.

The V and J genes are TRBV28 and TRBJ2-6, with unresolved D. CDR1 MDHEN and CDR2 SYDVKM come from the germline V gene. The CDR3 runs 16 residues. Trimming pared 1 base from V and 0 bases from J, leaving 7 bases between. The CDR3 is CASSLLGFSGANVLTF. CDR3 coding DNA: TGTGCCAGCAGTTTATTAGGGTTCTCTGGGGCCAACGTCCTGACTTTC.

The V call is TRBV6-2 or TRBV6-3, the J call TRBJ1-2; 7 bases line up with TRBD1. CDR1 and CDR2 from the germline V gene are MNHEY and SVGEGT. With 5 bases clipped from V and 6 bases from J, the junction kept 9 bases outside the gene matches. The CDR3 length is 14 residues. The CDR3 nucleotides read TGTGCCAGCAGTACGACAGGGAAAGACGATGGCTACACCTTC. Protein product: CASSTTGKDDGYTF.

V and J are TRBV29-1 and TRBJ1-2, with TRBD1 matching over 9 bases. Germline V gene data show CDR1 as SQVTM and CDR2 as ANQGSEA. The V segment lost 7 bases and the J segment 8 bases; nucleotides outside the gene matches: 11. The CDR3 has 13 amino acids. The CDR3 region has the DNA TGCAGCGGCGGGGGACAGGGAGTCGCCGGCTACACCTTC. Its protein is CSGGGQGVAGYTF.

The CDR3 sequence is CASSGQGPNTEAFF. DNA of the CDR3: TGTGCCAGCAGTGGACAGGGGCCGAACACTGAAGCTTTCTTT. The chain recombines TRBV6-2 or TRBV6-3 with TRBJ1-1, with 9 bases that match TRBD1. The CDR3 runs to 14 residues. The J segment lost 1 base and the V segment lost 5 bases, leaving 2 bases of the junction unmatched. Looked up from germline, CDR1 is MNHEY and CDR2 is SVGEGT.